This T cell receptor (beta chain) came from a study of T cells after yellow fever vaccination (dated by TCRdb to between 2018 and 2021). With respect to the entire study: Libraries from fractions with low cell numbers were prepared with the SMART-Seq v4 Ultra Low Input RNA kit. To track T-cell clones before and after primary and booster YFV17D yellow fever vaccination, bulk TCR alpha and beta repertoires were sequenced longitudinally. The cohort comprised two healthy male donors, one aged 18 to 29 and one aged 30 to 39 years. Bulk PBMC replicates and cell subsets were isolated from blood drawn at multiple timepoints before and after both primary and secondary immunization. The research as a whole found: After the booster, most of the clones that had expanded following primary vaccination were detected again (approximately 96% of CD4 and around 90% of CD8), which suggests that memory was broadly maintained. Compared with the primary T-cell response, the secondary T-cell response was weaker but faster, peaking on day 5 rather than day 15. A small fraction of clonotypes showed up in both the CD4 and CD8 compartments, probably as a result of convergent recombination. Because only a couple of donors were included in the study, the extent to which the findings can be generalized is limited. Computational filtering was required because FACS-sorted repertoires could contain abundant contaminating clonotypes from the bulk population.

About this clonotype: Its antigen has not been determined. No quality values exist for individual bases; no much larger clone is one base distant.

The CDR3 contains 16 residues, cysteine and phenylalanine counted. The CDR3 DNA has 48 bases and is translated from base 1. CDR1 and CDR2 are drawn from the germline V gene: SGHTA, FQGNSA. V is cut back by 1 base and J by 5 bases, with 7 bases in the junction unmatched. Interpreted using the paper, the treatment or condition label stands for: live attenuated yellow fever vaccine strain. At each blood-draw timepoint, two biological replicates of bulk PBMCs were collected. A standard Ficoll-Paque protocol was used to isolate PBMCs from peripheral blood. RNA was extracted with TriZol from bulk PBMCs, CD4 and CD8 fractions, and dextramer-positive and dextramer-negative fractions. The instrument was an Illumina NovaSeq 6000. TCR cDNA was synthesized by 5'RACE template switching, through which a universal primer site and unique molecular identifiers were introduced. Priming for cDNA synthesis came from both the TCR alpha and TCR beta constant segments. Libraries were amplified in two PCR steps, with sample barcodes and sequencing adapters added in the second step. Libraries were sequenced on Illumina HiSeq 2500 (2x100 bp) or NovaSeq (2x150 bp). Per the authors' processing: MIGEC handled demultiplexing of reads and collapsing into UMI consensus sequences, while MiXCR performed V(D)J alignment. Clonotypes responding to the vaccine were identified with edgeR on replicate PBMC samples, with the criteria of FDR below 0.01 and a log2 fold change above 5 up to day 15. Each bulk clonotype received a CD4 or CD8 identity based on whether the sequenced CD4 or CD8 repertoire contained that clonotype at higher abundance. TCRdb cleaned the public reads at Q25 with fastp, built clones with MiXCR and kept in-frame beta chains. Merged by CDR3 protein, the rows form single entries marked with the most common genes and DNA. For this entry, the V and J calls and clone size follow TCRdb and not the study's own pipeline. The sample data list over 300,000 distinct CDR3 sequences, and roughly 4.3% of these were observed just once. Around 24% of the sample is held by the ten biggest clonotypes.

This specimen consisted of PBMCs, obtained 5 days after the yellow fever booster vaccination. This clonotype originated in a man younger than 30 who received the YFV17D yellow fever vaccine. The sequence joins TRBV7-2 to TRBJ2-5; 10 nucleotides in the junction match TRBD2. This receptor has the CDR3 CASSLVAGGVRETQYF. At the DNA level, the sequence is TGTGCCAGCAGCTTAGTAGCGGGGGGCGTCAGGGAGACCCAGTACTTC.